This T cell receptor (beta chain) was profiled in a study of T-cell memory formation after mild COVID-19. Study summary: Largely donor-specific TCR clusters were found. Notes on the study in general: Cross-reactive memory seemingly joined, as some responding clones were found in pre-infection memory. CD8+ contracting clones occupied EMRA, while CD4+ ones occupied mainly CM and EM. Clones that shrank (day 15 to 85) were balanced CD4/CD8, whereas later expanders leaned CD4+.

In TCRdb, the 5' RACE reads were re-called with MiXCR into one record per CDR3 protein. In the table there are around 140,000 distinct CDR3 sequences, around 5.8% of which are singletons. V lost 0 bases to trimming and J lost 0 bases, with 13 bases between them. Germline V lookup: CDR1 SGHRS, CDR2 YFSETQ. The CDR3 sequence is 16 residues long. This clonotype came up many times. Its antigen is undetermined. The chain recombines TRBV5-1 with TRBJ2-7; D is ambiguous. This sequence was found in an adult woman who had mild COVID-19 (a few samples of this study predate the infection). Cell type and time point are not known. The sample consisted of PBMCs or a T cell subset sorted from them (not recorded which). The CDR3 loop is CASSLVPDVSSYEQYF. CDR3 coding DNA: TGCGCCAGCAGCTTGGTACCAGACGTGAGCTCCTACGAGCAGTACTTC.